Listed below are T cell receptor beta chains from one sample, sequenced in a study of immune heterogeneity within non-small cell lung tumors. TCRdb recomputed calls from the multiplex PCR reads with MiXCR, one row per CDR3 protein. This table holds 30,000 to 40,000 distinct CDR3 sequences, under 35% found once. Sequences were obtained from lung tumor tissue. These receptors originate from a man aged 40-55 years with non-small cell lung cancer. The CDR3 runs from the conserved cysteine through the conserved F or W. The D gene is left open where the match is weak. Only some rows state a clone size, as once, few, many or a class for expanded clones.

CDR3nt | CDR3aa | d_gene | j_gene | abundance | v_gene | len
TGTGCCAGCAGCCGGACGGGCTCCGGGGAGCTGTTTTTT | CASSRTGSGELFF | NA | TRBJ2-2 | many | TRBV7-9 | 13
TGCAGTGCTAGAGATCTAACGGACTTCACAGATACGCAGTATTTT | CSARDLTDFTDTQYF | NA | TRBJ2-3 | many | TRBV20-1 | 15
TGTGCCAGCACCCCGGGCGGGACTTCTTATGGCTACACCTTC | CASTPGGTSYGYTF | NA | TRBJ1-2 | many | TRBV6-1 | 14
TGTGCCAGCAGACAGACCTTGAACACTGAAGCTTTCTTT | CASRQTLNTEAFF | NA | TRBJ1-1 | many | TRBV2 | 13
TGTGCCAGCAGTTCACAGGGTCAGTACGAGCAGTACTTC | CASSSQGQYEQYF | NA | TRBJ2-7 | many | TRBV12-3/TRBV12-4 | 13
TGTGCCAGCAGCTTAGTAGGGGCGACCAGTGAAAAACTGTTTTTT | CASSLVGATSEKLFF | NA | TRBJ1-4 | NA | TRBV7-2 | 15
TGTGCCAGCAGCTTAGCGGCGGTAGGAAACACAGATACGCAGTATTTT | CASSLAAVGNTDTQYF | NA | TRBJ2-3 | NA | TRBV11-3 | 16
TGTGCCAGCAGCTCCGCTCAGTCTCTAGCGGGAGGGCGTACGCAGTATTTT | CASSSAQSLAGGRTQYF | TRBD2 | TRBJ2-3 | NA | TRBV7-8 | 17
TGCGCCAGCAGCAGTACAGGGGGCCTCACCTTC | CASSSTGGLTF | TRBD1 | TRBJ1-2 | many | TRBV5-1 | 11
TGTGCCAGCAGCTTGGAGGAAGGCTCCTACGAGCAGTACTTC | CASSLEEGSYEQYF | NA | TRBJ2-7 | few | TRBV5-4 | 14
TGTGCCAGCAGCCGAAGACAGAACTCCTACAATGAGCAGTTCTTC | CASSRRQNSYNEQFF | NA | TRBJ2-1 | few | TRBV7-9 | 15
TGTGCCAGCAGCCAAGGGTGGGGGGGGTCGACTAATGAAAAACTGTTTTTT | CASSQGWGGSTNEKLFF | NA | TRBJ1-4 | NA | TRBV4-2 | 17
TGTGCCAGCAGTTACGGCGAGGGGGATGGATACGAGCAGTACTTC | CASSYGEGDGYEQYF | NA | TRBJ2-7 | large | TRBV6-1 | 15
TGTGCCAGCAGCTTAGGGCTAGCGGGAGCGGTGGGAGATACGCAGTATTTT | CASSLGLAGAVGDTQYF | TRBD2 | TRBJ2-3 | few | TRBV7-9 | 17
TGTGCCAGCAGTAAGGGACTAGCGGGAGCCCTTACCTACGAGCAGTACTTC | CASSKGLAGALTYEQYF | TRBD2 | TRBJ2-7 | medium-sized | TRBV12-3/TRBV12-4 | 17
TGCGCCAGCAGACCCGCGACCTGGGACACAGATACGCAGTATTTT | CASRPATWDTDTQYF | NA | TRBJ2-3 | NA | TRBV5-1 | 15
TGCAGTGCTAGAGTGGGAAGCGAGACCCAGTACTTC | CSARVGSETQYF | NA | TRBJ2-5 | NA | TRBV20-1 | 12
TGTGCCAGCTCACCAACCCGGGGGAACGGAAACACCATATATTTT | CASSPTRGNGNTIYF | NA | TRBJ1-3 | NA | TRBV18 | 15
TGTGCCAGCAGTTACTCGAACAATCAGCCCCAGCATTTT | CASSYSNNQPQHF | NA | TRBJ1-5 | many | TRBV6-5 | 13
TGCAGCGTTAAATGGACGGTTGGTGACAATGAGCAGTTCTTC | CSVKWTVGDNEQFF | NA | TRBJ2-1 | once | TRBV29-1 | 14
TGTGCCACCAGTGACGGACAGGGGGCGCGTGAGCAGTACTTC | CATSDGQGAREQYF | TRBD1 | TRBJ2-7 | NA | TRBV24-1 | 14
TGTGCCAGCAGCCAAGAAGGCGGGGACAGGGGAAACACCACATATTTT | CASSQEGGDRGNTTYF | TRBD1 | TRBJ1-3 | NA | TRBV4-2 | 16
TGTGCCACCTCAAGGGGCCATAATGAAAAACTGTTTTTT | CATSRGHNEKLFF | NA | TRBJ1-4 | NA | TRBV10-3 | 13
TGTGCCAGCAATCCAGGGTATAGCAATCAGCCCCAGCATTTT | CASNPGYSNQPQHF | NA | TRBJ1-5 | many | TRBV19 | 14
TGCAGTGCACCTTGGACAGGGGAGGCAGATACGCAGTATTTT | CSAPWTGEADTQYF | TRBD1 | TRBJ2-3 | many | TRBV20-1 | 14
TGTGCCAGCAGCGCGCTAGGGGTCTATGGAAACACCATATATTTT | CASSALGVYGNTIYF | NA | TRBJ1-3 | few | TRBV9 | 15
TGCGCCAGCAGCTTGGGCGGCGGGGACAGGTGGTTCTTC | CASSLGGGDRWFF | TRBD1 | TRBJ2-1 | NA | TRBV5-1 | 13
TGCAGGGCGCGGGACGGATCCAATCAGCCCCAGCATTTT | CRARDGSNQPQHF | NA | TRBJ1-5 | NA | TRBV20-1 | 13
TGTGCCAGTAGTATAGGGACAGGGGTTGATGGCTACACCTTC | CASSIGTGVDGYTF | TRBD1 | TRBJ1-2 | many | TRBV19 | 14
TGTGCCAGCAGTCTCAACACCGGGGAGCTGTTTTTT | CASSLNTGELFF | NA | TRBJ2-2 | many | TRBV12-3/TRBV12-4 | 12
TGTGCCAGCAGCCGCGGGGGCCTCCAAGAGACCCAGTACTTC | CASSRGGLQETQYF | NA | TRBJ2-5 | many | TRBV3-1 | 14
TGTGCCAGCAGACTCCACTCTTCCGGGGAGCTGTTTTTT | CASRLHSSGELFF | NA | TRBJ2-2 | NA | TRBV12-3/TRBV12-4 | 13
TGCGCCAGCAGCTTGAGAGATACGCAGTATTTT | CASSLRDTQYF | NA | TRBJ2-3 | many | TRBV5-1 | 11
TGTGCCAGCAGTAAACAGGGTTTTAATTCACCCCTCCACTTT | CASSKQGFNSPLHF | NA | TRBJ1-6 | many | TRBV6-1 | 14